The sequence of this TCR beta chain was determined in a study of cytomegalovirus exposure and HLA in healthy donors. Remarks on this clone: Antigen unknown.

Study findings and constraints: The majority of TCR sequences were rare, yet some public TCRs appeared in many donors. Researchers reported in a later analysis that common viral pathogens appeared linked to several top clusters.

Researchers ran the PCR with 60 Vbeta and 13 Jbeta primers. The protocol was immunoSEQ multiplex PCR, while the TCRdb copy is restricted to in-frame clones and leaves out a portion. The sample records about 160,000 clones, 87% being singletons. Germline V gene sequence: CDR1 MNHEY, CDR2 SVGAGI. Trimming cost V 4 bases and J 8 bases, with 14 bases left between them. The CDR3 sequence is 13 residues long. The V call is TRBV6-5, the J call TRBJ1-2, with D perhaps matching TRBD1 (5 bases). Sequences were obtained from PBMCs. The clonotype was recovered from a woman aged 25 to 45 in good health and CMV-seronegative. CDR3 sequence: CASSWGSGNGYTF. The DNA of the CDR3 is TGTGCCAGCAGTTGGGGATCAGGGAACGGCTACACCTTC.